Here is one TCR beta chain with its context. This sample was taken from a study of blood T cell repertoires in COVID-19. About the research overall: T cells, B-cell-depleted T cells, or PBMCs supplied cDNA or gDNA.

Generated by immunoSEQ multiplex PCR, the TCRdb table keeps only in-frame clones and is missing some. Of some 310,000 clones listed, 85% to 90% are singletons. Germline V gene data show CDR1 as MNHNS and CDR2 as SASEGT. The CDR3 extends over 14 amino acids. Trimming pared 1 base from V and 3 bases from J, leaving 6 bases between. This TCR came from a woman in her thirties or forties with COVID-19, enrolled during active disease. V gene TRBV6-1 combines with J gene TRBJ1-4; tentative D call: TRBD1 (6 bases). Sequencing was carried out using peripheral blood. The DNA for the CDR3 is TGTGCCAGCAGTGAAGGGACAGCTAATGAAAAACTGTTTTTT. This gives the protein CASSEGTANEKLFF.